The 9 T cell receptor beta chains presented below share a single source sample, sequenced in a study of Ad26.COV2.S vaccination and SARS-CoV-2 variants. As for treatment: about 20 received Ad26.COV2.S at low or high dose, single or two shots; about five received placebo; per-sample allocation not given. The samples were gathered on day 63 after the first injection of vaccine or placebo. Here immunoSEQ multiplex PCR was the method, and the copy in TCRdb shows in-frame clones only, minus some. The sample consists of 380,000 or so clones, about 83% of them appearing once. This material consisted of peripheral blood, taken in a trial of Ad26.COV2.S vaccine versus placebo. The receptor set was obtained from a person aged 18-65 years who received the Ad26.COV2.S COVID-19 vaccine or a placebo.

This clone was picked up a small number of times. CDR3 loop: CASSLDPGQGASEQYF. The CDR3, as DNA: TGTGCCAGCAGCTTAGACCCGGGACAGGGGGCCTCCGAGCAGTACTTC. The rearrangement uses TRBV7-9 and TRBJ2-7; 12 bases map to TRBD1. Per germline, CDR1 SEHNR and CDR2 FQNEAQ (reference sequence). The CDR3 is made up of 16 amino acids. The ends lost 1 base at V and 6 bases at J; junction bases unmatched: 7.

The J gene is TRBJ2-5, the V gene TRBV3-1 (or the pseudogene TRBV3-2); 8 nucleotides agree with TRBD2. V gave up 2 bases and J gave up 14 bases; unmatched junction bases: 4. The CDR3 is made up of 11 amino acids. From germline, CDR1 is LGHDT and CDR2 YNNKEL (reference sequence). The CDR3 nucleotides read TGTGCCAGCAGCCAAAAAAGGACTAGCTACTTC. Translation: CASSQKRTSYF.

J is TRBJ1-1 and V is TRBV4-3; D may be TRBD1 (5 bases). CDR1 is LGHNA and CDR2 is YSLEER in the germline V gene. V was pared by 4 bases and J by 4 bases, with 13 bases between. This CDR3 has 14 amino acids. The CDR3 bases are TGCGCCAGCAGCCGGCAGGGTGTGCGCACTGAAGCTTTCTTT. Residues: CASSRQGVRTEAFF.

In this sample, this clone turned up a few times. The V gene is TRBV2, the J gene TRBJ1-5, with D maybe TRBD1 (5 bases). Germline V gives CDR1 SNHLY, CDR2 FYNNEI. The CDR3 extends over 14 amino acids. The V end lost 2 bases, the J end lost 7 bases, and 12 bases lay between the germline ends. The CDR3, as DNA: TGTGCCAGCAGTGAACAGGGTTTAGGGCAGCCCCAGCATTTT. Protein product: CASSEQGLGQPQHF. The full variable domain, its missing parts supplied by reference TRBV2 and TRBJ1-5, is EPEVTQTPSHQVTQMGQEVILRCVPISNHLYFYWYRQILGQKVEFLVSFYNNEISEKSEIFDDQFSVERPDGSNFTLKIRSTKLEDSAMYFCASSEQGLGQPQHFGDGTRLSIL.

CDR3 amino acids: CASSPDRTNEQYF. The DNA for the CDR3 is TGTGCCAGCTCACCCGACAGGACCAACGAGCAGTACTTC. V and J are TRBV18 and TRBJ2-7, with a possible D match to TRBD1 (6 bases). Trimming left V 3 bases short and J 5 bases short, with 11 bases between. The CDR3 has 13 amino acids. Germline V gene lookup returns CDR1 KGHSH and CDR2 LQKENI.

This clone appeared once. The V gene is TRBV5-4, the J gene TRBJ2-7; D unclear. CDR3 length equals 13 residues. Trimming shortened V by 0 bases and J by 2 bases, and 6 bases separated the two germline ends. Looked up from germline, CDR1 is SGHNT and CDR2 is YYREEE (reference sequence). CDR3 protein: CASSLGVPYEQYF. The CDR3 DNA is TGTGCCAGCAGCTTGGGGGTTCCCTACGAGCAGTACTTC. The entire variable domain, with the rest obtained from reference TRBV5-4 and TRBJ2-7, is as follows: ETGVTQSPTHLIKTRGQQVTLRCSSQSGHNTVSWYQQALGQGPQFIFQYYREEENGRGNFPPRFSGLQFPNYSSELNVNALELDDSALYLCASSLGVPYEQYFGPGTRLTVT.

This chain joins TRBV14 and TRBJ2-2; D possibly corresponds to TRBD2 (6 bases). The length of the CDR3 is 16 residues. Between the trimmed V and J ends, which lost 4 bases and 5 bases, there was a span of 17 bases. Germline-derived CDR1 and CDR2 are SGHDN and FVKESK. CDR3 nucleotide sequence: TGTGCCAGCAGCCCGTGGCGGGATTTAAGAACCGGGGAGCTGTTTTTT. Protein sequence: CASSPWRDLRTGELFF.

The chain recombines TRBV25-1 with TRBJ1-1; D unclear. Germline V gene sequence: CDR1 MGHDK, CDR2 SYGVNS. CDR3 length: 11 amino acids. V lost 6 bases to trimming and J lost 9 bases, with 11 bases between them. The CDR3 is CASSLSGKAFF. The CDR3 DNA reads as TGTGCCAGCAGCCTTTCGGGGAAAGCTTTCTTT. Complete variable domain (other parts from reference TRBV25-1 and TRBJ1-1): EADIYQTPRYLVIGTGKKITLECSQTMGHDKMYWYQQDPGMELHLIHYSYGVNSTEKGDLSSESTVSRIRTEHFPLTLESARPSHTSQYLCASSLSGKAFFGQGTRLTVV.

V gene TRBV5-3 combines with J gene TRBJ1-1; a weak D match, TRBD1 (6 bases). TRBV5-3 is filed as an ORF, its function uncertain. V dropped 10 bases and J dropped 4 bases, with 20 bases sitting between them. CDR3 size: 14 residues. DNA for the CDR3: TGTGCCGCCTATATAGCGGCCAGGGGCACTGAAGCTTTCTTT. Translating it yields CAAYIAARGTEAFF.